Listed below are T cell receptor beta chains from one sample, sequenced in a study of T cells after posttransplantation cyclophosphamide. Only in-frame clones appear in the TCRdb table, and some are missing; sequencing was by immunoSEQ multiplex PCR. The sample contains some 9,200 clones, roughly nine tenths of which appear only once. Specimen: memory CD4+ T cells sorted from PBMCs. All receptors come from a woman in her sixties in good health, CMV-negative, and a related stem cell transplant donor. Both conserved end residues are part of each CDR3. The order of the fields is V gene, J gene, D gene, CDR3 length, clone size, CDR3 DNA, CDR3 protein. A D gene is named only where the DNA matches it firmly. Clone size is not always given. Where it is, it says once, few, many or a class for expanded clones.

v_call: TRBV5-5
j_call: TRBJ2-5
d_call: NA
cdr3_length: 18
clone_size: NA
cdr3_nt: TGTGCCAGCAGCCCCCTGCCGGAGACGGGAGTTCGATCTGAGACCCAGTACTTC
cdr3_aa: CASSPLPETGVRSETQYF

v_call: TRBV12-5
j_call: TRBJ2-7
d_call: TRBD1
cdr3_length: 12
clone_size: NA
cdr3_nt: TGTGCTAGTGGTACAGGACAGGGGGAGCAGTACTTC
cdr3_aa: CASGTGQGEQYF

v_call: TRBV7-2
j_call: TRBJ1-4
d_call: NA
cdr3_length: 15
clone_size: NA
cdr3_nt: TGTGCCAGCAGCCCAGCGGGAGGGCAGCCGGAAAAACTGTTTTTT
cdr3_aa: CASSPAGGQPEKLFF

v_call: TRBV5-6
j_call: TRBJ2-1
d_call: NA
cdr3_length: 14
clone_size: once
cdr3_nt: TGTGCCAGCAGCTTTCTTTCCGGAGACAATGAGCAGTTCTTC
cdr3_aa: CASSFLSGDNEQFF

v_call: TRBV4-3
j_call: TRBJ2-3
d_call: TRBD1
cdr3_length: 16
clone_size: NA
cdr3_nt: TGCGCCAGCAGCCTATCAGGGGGCCTGAGCACAGATACGCAGTATTTT
cdr3_aa: CASSLSGGLSTDTQYF

v_call: TRBV6-1
j_call: TRBJ1-4
d_call: NA
cdr3_length: 15
clone_size: NA
cdr3_nt: TGTGCCAGCAGTGAACTTAGGGGGACGAACGGAAAACTGTTTTTT
cdr3_aa: CASSELRGTNGKLFF

v_call: TRBV6-1
j_call: TRBJ1-2
d_call: NA
cdr3_length: 13
clone_size: once
cdr3_nt: TGTGCCAGCAAGGGGATCAGGGGAAATGGCTACACCTTC
cdr3_aa: CASKGIRGNGYTF

v_call: TRBV9
j_call: TRBJ2-3
d_call: NA
cdr3_length: 12
clone_size: few
cdr3_nt: TGTGCCAGCAGCGGGGGGCTAGATACGCAGTATTTT
cdr3_aa: CASSGGLDTQYF

v_call: TRBV30
j_call: TRBJ1-4
d_call: TRBD1
cdr3_length: 13
clone_size: NA
cdr3_nt: TGTGCCTGGACCCGGGACAGTAATGAAAAACTGTTTTTT
cdr3_aa: CAWTRDSNEKLFF

v_call: TRBV5-4
j_call: TRBJ2-5
d_call: TRBD1
cdr3_length: 14
clone_size: NA
cdr3_nt: TGTGCCAGCAGCTCCCAGGGGGCGCGTGAGACCCAGTACTTC
cdr3_aa: CASSSQGARETQYF

v_call: TRBV5-4
j_call: TRBJ2-1
d_call: NA
cdr3_length: 13
clone_size: once
cdr3_nt: TGTGCCAGCAGCTTGGTTAGAAACAATGAGCAGTTCTTC
cdr3_aa: CASSLVRNNEQFF

v_call: TRBV6-5
j_call: TRBJ2-7
d_call: NA
cdr3_length: 13
clone_size: NA
cdr3_nt: TGTGCCAGCAGTCCGAGACCCAACGGGGAGCAGTACTTC
cdr3_aa: CASSPRPNGEQYF

v_call: TRBV28
j_call: TRBJ2-3
d_call: TRBD2
cdr3_length: 17
clone_size: NA
cdr3_nt: TGTGCCAGCAGCGGCACCCCTAGCGGGGGCTACACAGATACGCAGTATTTT
cdr3_aa: CASSGTPSGGYTDTQYF

v_call: TRBV2
j_call: TRBJ2-3
d_call: NA
cdr3_length: 13
clone_size: NA
cdr3_nt: TGTGCCAGCATGGGGCGGATGACAGATACGCAGTATTTT
cdr3_aa: CASMGRMTDTQYF

v_call: TRBV6-1
j_call: TRBJ2-1
d_call: TRBD2
cdr3_length: 13
clone_size: few
cdr3_nt: TGTGCCCACGGGAGGGGGGGACCAAATGAGCAGTTCTTC
cdr3_aa: CAHGRGGPNEQFF

v_call: TRBV18
j_call: TRBJ1-6
d_call: NA
cdr3_length: 14
clone_size: NA
cdr3_nt: TGTGCCAGCTCACCGAGCCCAGGGAATTCACCCCTCCACTTT
cdr3_aa: CASSPSPGNSPLHF

v_call: TRBV11-2
j_call: TRBJ2-3
d_call: NA
cdr3_length: 16
clone_size: NA
cdr3_nt: TGTGCCAGCAGCTTAGATGGGGACTTGGGCACAGATACGCAGTATTTT
cdr3_aa: CASSLDGDLGTDTQYF

v_call: TRBV10-3
j_call: TRBJ2-2
d_call: TRBD1
cdr3_length: 14
clone_size: NA
cdr3_nt: TGTGCCATCACCAGGGGGCGAGACACCGGGGAGCTGTTTTTT
cdr3_aa: CAITRGRDTGELFF

v_call: TRBV2
j_call: TRBJ1-5
d_call: NA
cdr3_length: 13
clone_size: few
cdr3_nt: TGTGCCAGCAGTGAGAGGGGGAGACAAGCCCAGCATTTT
cdr3_aa: CASSERGRQAQHF

v_call: TRBV7-2
j_call: TRBJ2-3
d_call: TRBD2
cdr3_length: 13
clone_size: NA
cdr3_nt: TGTGCCAGCAGCCCAGCGGGAGCAGATACGCAGTATTTT
cdr3_aa: CASSPAGADTQYF

v_call: TRBV6-6
j_call: TRBJ1-5
d_call: TRBD1
cdr3_length: 14
clone_size: NA
cdr3_nt: TGTGCCAGCAGCTTTGACAGGGACGATCAGCCCCAGCATTTT
cdr3_aa: CASSFDRDDQPQHF

v_call: TRBV4-3
j_call: TRBJ1-5
d_call: TRBD1
cdr3_length: 16
clone_size: NA
cdr3_nt: TGCGCCAGCAGCCAAGCTTTGGCAGGGGGCAGTCAGCCCCAGCATTTT
cdr3_aa: CASSQALAGGSQPQHF

v_call: TRBV7-3
j_call: TRBJ2-2
d_call: TRBD2
cdr3_length: 20
clone_size: NA
cdr3_nt: TGTGCCAGCAGCTTACCTGCCCGGACTAGCGGGGGGATGAACACCGGGGAGCTGTTTTTT
cdr3_aa: CASSLPARTSGGMNTGELFF

v_call: TRBV18
j_call: TRBJ2-2
d_call: NA
cdr3_length: 17
clone_size: once
cdr3_nt: TGTGCCAGCTCACCACTTCCCTCGACAAGACAAACCGGGGAGCTGTTTTTT
cdr3_aa: CASSPLPSTRQTGELFF

v_call: TRBV6-5
j_call: TRBJ2-1
d_call: NA
cdr3_length: 14
clone_size: NA
cdr3_nt: TGTGCCAGCAGTGCCTTCGCGGGATGGAATGAGCAGTTCTTC
cdr3_aa: CASSAFAGWNEQFF

v_call: TRBV5-1
j_call: TRBJ2-1
d_call: TRBD2
cdr3_length: 14
clone_size: NA
cdr3_nt: TGCGCCAGCAGCTGGGGGGATGGGAGGGATGAGCAGTTCTTC
cdr3_aa: CASSWGDGRDEQFF

v_call: TRBV28
j_call: TRBJ1-4
d_call: NA
cdr3_length: 14
clone_size: NA
cdr3_nt: TGTGCCAGCAGTAGCGACCCAGGGGCCCGGGCACTGTTTTTT
cdr3_aa: CASSSDPGARALFF

v_call: TRBV2
j_call: TRBJ2-5
d_call: NA
cdr3_length: 14
clone_size: NA
cdr3_nt: TGTGCCAGCAGTACCCATAGGGGGGGTCCAACCCAGTACTTC
cdr3_aa: CASSTHRGGPTQYF

v_call: TRBV28
j_call: TRBJ1-4
d_call: NA
cdr3_length: 14
clone_size: NA
cdr3_nt: TGTGCCAGCAGTTTGGGAGGGTCCGCTGAAAAACTGTTTTTT
cdr3_aa: CASSLGGSAEKLFF

v_call: TRBV29-1
j_call: TRBJ1-2
d_call: NA
cdr3_length: 14
clone_size: once
cdr3_nt: TGCAGCGTTGAGATTCCACCAGGGAAGTATGGCTACACCTTC
cdr3_aa: CSVEIPPGKYGYTF

v_call: TRBV19
j_call: TRBJ2-1
d_call: NA
cdr3_length: 15
clone_size: NA
cdr3_nt: TGTGCCAGTAGTAGCGGGCCTAGCTCCTACAATGAGCAGTTCTTC
cdr3_aa: CASSSGPSSYNEQFF

v_call: TRBV28
j_call: TRBJ1-3
d_call: NA
cdr3_length: 14
clone_size: NA
cdr3_nt: TGTGCCAGCAGTTTCTCCCAGGGGGGAAACACCATATATTTT
cdr3_aa: CASSFSQGGNTIYF

v_call: TRBV7-2
j_call: TRBJ2-5
d_call: TRBD1
cdr3_length: 15
clone_size: once
cdr3_nt: TGTGCCAGCAGCGTGGGGACAGGGCGAGGGGAGACCCAGTACTTC
cdr3_aa: CASSVGTGRGETQYF

v_call: TRBV10-3
j_call: TRBJ2-6
d_call: NA
cdr3_length: 16
clone_size: NA
cdr3_nt: TGTGCCACCACCGGGACTTTAATCTCTGGGGCCAACGTCCTGACTTTC
cdr3_aa: CATTGTLISGANVLTF

v_call: TRBV4-1
j_call: TRBJ1-6
d_call: NA
cdr3_length: 15
clone_size: NA
cdr3_nt: TGCGCCAGCAGCCAAGCAGGGTCTCGAAATTCGGCCCTCCACTTT
cdr3_aa: CASSQAGSRNSALHF

v_call: TRBV5-4
j_call: TRBJ2-7
d_call: TRBD2
cdr3_length: 14
clone_size: once
cdr3_nt: TGTGCCAGCAGCAGTGTCTTTGCGGGAGCCGAGCAGTACTTC
cdr3_aa: CASSSVFAGAEQYF

v_call: TRBV6-1
j_call: TRBJ1-5
d_call: NA
cdr3_length: 14
clone_size: NA
cdr3_nt: TGTGCCAGCAGTGAAGCGCGGGGTTATCAGCCCCAGCATTTT
cdr3_aa: CASSEARGYQPQHF

v_call: TRBV5-1
j_call: TRBJ2-3
d_call: TRBD1
cdr3_length: 15
clone_size: NA
cdr3_nt: TGCGCCAGCAGCTACTCGACAGGGGGCACAGATACGCAGTATTTT
cdr3_aa: CASSYSTGGTDTQYF

v_call: TRBV15
j_call: TRBJ2-3
d_call: NA
cdr3_length: 15
clone_size: NA
cdr3_nt: TGTGCCACCCAACGACTATTAGATAGCACAGATACGCAGTATTTT
cdr3_aa: CATQRLLDSTDTQYF

v_call: TRBV4-1
j_call: TRBJ1-5
d_call: NA
cdr3_length: 15
clone_size: few
cdr3_nt: TGCGCCAGCAGCCAAGCTTGGGGCGCCAATCAGCCCCAGCATTTT
cdr3_aa: CASSQAWGANQPQHF

v_call: TRBV27
j_call: TRBJ2-1
d_call: TRBD2
cdr3_length: 14
clone_size: NA
cdr3_nt: TGTGCCAGCAGCCCGGGACTAGCGGCCAATGAGCAGTTCTTC
cdr3_aa: CASSPGLAANEQFF

v_call: TRBV5-5
j_call: TRBJ1-1
d_call: NA
cdr3_length: 14
clone_size: NA
cdr3_nt: TGTGCCAGCAGCCGCGGACAGCGGAACACTGAAGCTTTCTTT
cdr3_aa: CASSRGQRNTEAFF

v_call: TRBV20-1
j_call: TRBJ2-1
d_call: NA
cdr3_length: 11
clone_size: NA
cdr3_nt: TGCAGTACCTCGGGGTACAATGAGCAGTTCTTC
cdr3_aa: CSTSGYNEQFF

v_call: TRBV6-6
j_call: TRBJ2-1
d_call: NA
cdr3_length: 14
clone_size: NA
cdr3_nt: TGTGCCAGCAGTTACGGGGTGCGCGGAGCTGAGGGGTTCTTC
cdr3_aa: CASSYGVRGAEGFF

v_call: TRBV19
j_call: TRBJ1-1
d_call: NA
cdr3_length: 16
clone_size: once
cdr3_nt: TGTGCCAGTAGTCCGCGCCGGGCGACATCAACCCGGGGAGCTTTCTTT
cdr3_aa: CASSPRRATSTRGAFF

v_call: TRBV10-3
j_call: TRBJ1-1
d_call: NA
cdr3_length: 13
clone_size: NA
cdr3_nt: TGTGCCACCGGGGAGGACTTGGCCACTGAAGCTTTCTTT
cdr3_aa: CATGEDLATEAFF

v_call: TRBV28
j_call: TRBJ1-2
d_call: NA
cdr3_length: 13
clone_size: once
cdr3_nt: TGTGCCAGCAGTATCCGGGACTTCTATGGCTACACCTTC
cdr3_aa: CASSIRDFYGYTF

v_call: TRBV27
j_call: TRBJ1-6
d_call: TRBD1
cdr3_length: 15
clone_size: NA
cdr3_nt: TGTGCCAGCAGTACGGGACAGGGTCCAAATTCCCCCCTCCACTTT
cdr3_aa: CASSTGQGPNSPLHF

v_call: TRBV7-6
j_call: TRBJ2-2
d_call: TRBD2
cdr3_length: 17
clone_size: once
cdr3_nt: TGTGCCAGCAGCCCCCTTAGCGGGGGGACAAACACCGGGGAGCTGTTTTTT
cdr3_aa: CASSPLSGGTNTGELFF

v_call: TRBV16
j_call: TRBJ2-7
d_call: TRBD1
cdr3_length: 14
clone_size: NA
cdr3_nt: TGTGCCAGCAGCTTGGGGACAGTCTCCTACGAGCAGTACTTC
cdr3_aa: CASSLGTVSYEQYF

v_call: TRBV6-5
j_call: TRBJ1-2
d_call: NA
cdr3_length: 13
clone_size: NA
cdr3_nt: TGTGCCAGCAGTTACAGAGGGTCTGGTGGCTACACCTTC
cdr3_aa: CASSYRGSGGYTF

v_call: TRBV6-5
j_call: TRBJ1-2
d_call: NA
cdr3_length: 15
clone_size: NA
cdr3_nt: TGTGCCAGCAGTTCCCTTACAGGGTTAGGGTATGGCTACACCTTC
cdr3_aa: CASSSLTGLGYGYTF

v_call: TRBV19
j_call: TRBJ1-2
d_call: TRBD1
cdr3_length: 14
clone_size: NA
cdr3_nt: TGTGCCAGTAGGCCCGGGACAGCTAACTATGGCTACACCTTC
cdr3_aa: CASRPGTANYGYTF

v_call: TRBV6-5
j_call: TRBJ1-6
d_call: NA
cdr3_length: 15
clone_size: NA
cdr3_nt: TGTGCCAGCAGTTCGAGTCAGCCTAGAAATTCACCCCTCCACTTT
cdr3_aa: CASSSSQPRNSPLHF